The TCR beta chain described here comes from a study of T cells in localized non-small cell lung cancer (dated by TCRdb to 2020 to 2021). About the full investigation: The study analyzed T cell repertoires of 200 to 250 early-stage NSCLC patients, comparing tumors and uninvolved tumor-adjacent lungs. The cohort was made up of around 240 treatment-naive NSCLC patients whose localized lung tumors had been resected. NSCLC patients had a mean age of approximately 72 years, and about 140 were male and 85 to 110 female.

As to this clone: It lacks a known antigen. Per-base quality was not reported, and no clone a single base away is much larger than it.

TCR beta CDR3 regions were sequenced from DNA using the immunoSEQ Assay. The original methods were these. T cell density was computed as TCR beta template counts normalized to usable DNA estimated by amplifying housekeeping genes. Using the preseqR package, richness was estimated by extrapolating to 120,000 templates for tissue samples and 400,000 templates for PBMC samples. Clonality was taken to be one minus Pielou's evenness. Tissue-enriched TCRs were identified by differential abundance testing using productive amino-acid clonotypes, minimum total count 5 and alpha 0.1. The Jaccard Index and the Morisita Overlap Index were used to measure how much the repertoires overlapped between compartments. TCR beta CDR3s were clustered by GLIPH together with public tetramer-defined viral CDR3s, and at least three viral sequences plus V-gene enrichment were required for viral motifs. Not all clones reach the TCRdb copy of this immuneACCESS table, which keeps in-frame sequences only. Checked studies attribute under half of the gap to unresolved V genes and leave the rest unexplained. The V and J calls and clone size were taken over from that table, and D and trimming were inferred from the DNA. The sample table shows about 25,000 clones, and around 90% are seen once. The ten largest clonotypes hold roughly 2.8% of the sample.

Findings and caveats that apply to the study as a whole: A median of 57 of the top 100 tumor clones turned up in the paired uninvolved adjacent lung, and fewer than 35 of those clones also ranked among the top 100 of that same adjacent lung. Because the study design was exploratory, TCR variables were selected using unadjusted p-values without false-discovery rate correction. Uninvolved tumor-adjacent lung showed the highest T cell clonality, higher than tumor, which suggests more focused antigenic responses in the uninvolved tumor-adjacent lung. Higher T cell density in blood was associated with longer overall survival, whereas higher clonality in adjacent lung was associated with shorter survival. Multi-region tumor sequencing was not performed, so intratumor heterogeneity could not be excluded.

At diagnosis, tumor, uninvolved tumor-adjacent lung and peripheral blood were collected and then preserved as a mix of FFPE and fresh-frozen material. For TCR repertoire profiling, blood samples were analyzed as peripheral blood mononuclear cells. The CDR1 and CDR2 encoded by the germline V gene are SGHVS and FQNEAQ. The CDR3 starts with the cysteine, ends with the phenylalanine, and has 13 residues. Only CDR3 DNA remains: 39 bases, in frame from the first base. Trimming takes 4 bases off V and 9 bases off J; junction bases not matched to a gene: 5. The chain was built from TRBV7-8 and TRBJ2-1; 8 nucleotides in the junction match TRBD1. The sequencing used peripheral blood, collected before any cancer treatment. The TCR originated in a woman aged 40-75 years with stage I lung adenocarcinoma. The CDR3 protein: CASSWTGLAEQFF. The DNA is as follows: TGTGCCAGCAGCTGGACAGGGTTGGCTGAGCAGTTCTTC.